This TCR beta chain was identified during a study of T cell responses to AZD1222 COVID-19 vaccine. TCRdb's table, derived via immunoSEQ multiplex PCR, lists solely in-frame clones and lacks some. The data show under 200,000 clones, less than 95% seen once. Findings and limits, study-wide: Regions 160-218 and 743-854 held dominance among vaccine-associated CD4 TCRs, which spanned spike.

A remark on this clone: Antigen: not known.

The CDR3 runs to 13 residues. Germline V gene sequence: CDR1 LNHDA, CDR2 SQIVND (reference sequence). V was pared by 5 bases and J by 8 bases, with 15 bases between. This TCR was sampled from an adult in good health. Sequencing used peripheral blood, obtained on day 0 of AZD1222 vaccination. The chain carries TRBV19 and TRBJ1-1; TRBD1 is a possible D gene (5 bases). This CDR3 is CASSHVSWGEAFF. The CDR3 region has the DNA TGTGCCAGTAGTCATGTGTCATGGGGCGAAGCTTTCTTT.